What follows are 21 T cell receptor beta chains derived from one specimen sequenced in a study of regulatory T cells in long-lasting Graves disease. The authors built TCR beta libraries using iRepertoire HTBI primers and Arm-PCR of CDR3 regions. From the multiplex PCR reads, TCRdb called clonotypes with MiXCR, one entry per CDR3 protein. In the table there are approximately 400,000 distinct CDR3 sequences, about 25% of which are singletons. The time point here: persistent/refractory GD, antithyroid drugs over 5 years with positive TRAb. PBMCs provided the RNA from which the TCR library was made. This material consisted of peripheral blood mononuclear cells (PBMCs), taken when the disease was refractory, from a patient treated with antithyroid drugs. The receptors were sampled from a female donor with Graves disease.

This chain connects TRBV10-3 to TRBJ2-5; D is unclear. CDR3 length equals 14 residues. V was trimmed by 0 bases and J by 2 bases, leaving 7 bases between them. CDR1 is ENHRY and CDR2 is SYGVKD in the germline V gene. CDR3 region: CAISESGSQETQYF. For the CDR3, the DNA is TGTGCCATCAGTGAGTCTGGCAGTCAAGAGACCCAGTACTTC.

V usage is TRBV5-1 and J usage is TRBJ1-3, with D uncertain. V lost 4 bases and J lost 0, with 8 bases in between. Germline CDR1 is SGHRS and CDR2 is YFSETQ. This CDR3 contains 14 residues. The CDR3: CASSDKSSGNTIYF. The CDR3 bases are TGCGCCAGCAGCGACAAGAGCTCTGGAAACACCATATATTTT.

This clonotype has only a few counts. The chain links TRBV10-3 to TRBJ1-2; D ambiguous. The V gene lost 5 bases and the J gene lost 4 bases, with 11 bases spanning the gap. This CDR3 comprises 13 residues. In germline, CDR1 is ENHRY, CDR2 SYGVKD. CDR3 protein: CAISLGIGYGYTF. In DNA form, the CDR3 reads TGTGCCATCAGTTTGGGGATTGGCTATGGCTACACCTTC.

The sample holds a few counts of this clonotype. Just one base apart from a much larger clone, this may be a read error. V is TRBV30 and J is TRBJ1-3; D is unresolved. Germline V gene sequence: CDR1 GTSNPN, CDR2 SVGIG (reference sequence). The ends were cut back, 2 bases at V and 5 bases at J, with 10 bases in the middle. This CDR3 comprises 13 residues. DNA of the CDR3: TGTGCCTGGAGTATAACTGGACGAAACACCATATATTTT. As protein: CAWSITGRNTIYF.

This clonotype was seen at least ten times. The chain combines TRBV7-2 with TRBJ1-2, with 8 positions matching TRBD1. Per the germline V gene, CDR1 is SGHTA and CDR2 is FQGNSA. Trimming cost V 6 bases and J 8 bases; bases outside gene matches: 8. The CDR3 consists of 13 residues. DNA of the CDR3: TGTGCCAGCAGAGATCAGGGGGCGAGGGGCTACACCTTC. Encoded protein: CASRDQGARGYTF.

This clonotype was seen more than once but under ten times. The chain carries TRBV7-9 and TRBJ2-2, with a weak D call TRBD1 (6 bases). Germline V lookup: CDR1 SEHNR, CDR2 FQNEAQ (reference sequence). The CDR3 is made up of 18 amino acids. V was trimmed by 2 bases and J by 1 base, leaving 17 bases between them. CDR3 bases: TGTGCCAGCAGCTTACACGCCAGGACAGAACTGAACACCGGGGAGCTGTTTTTT. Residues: CASSLHARTELNTGELFF.

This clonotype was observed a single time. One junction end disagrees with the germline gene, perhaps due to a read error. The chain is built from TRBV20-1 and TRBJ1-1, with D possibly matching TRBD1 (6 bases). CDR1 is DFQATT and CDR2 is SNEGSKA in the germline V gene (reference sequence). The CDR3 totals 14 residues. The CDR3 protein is CGARLGRGGTEAFF. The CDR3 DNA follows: TGCGGTGCTAGGCTTGGAAGGGGGGGAACTGAAGCTTTCTTT.

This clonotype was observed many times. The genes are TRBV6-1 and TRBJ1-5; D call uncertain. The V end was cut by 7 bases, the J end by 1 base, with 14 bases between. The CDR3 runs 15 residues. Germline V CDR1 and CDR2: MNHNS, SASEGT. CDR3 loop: CASTSYLGSNQPQHF. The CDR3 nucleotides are TGTGCCAGCACTTCCTACCTCGGGAGCAATCAGCCCCAGCATTTT.

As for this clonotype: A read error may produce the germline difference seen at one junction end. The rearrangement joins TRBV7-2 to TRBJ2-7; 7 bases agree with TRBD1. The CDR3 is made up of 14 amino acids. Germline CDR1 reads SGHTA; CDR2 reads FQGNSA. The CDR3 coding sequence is TGTGCCAGCAGCAGACAGGGCCTAGCCCTCGAGCGGTACTTC. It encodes CASSRQGLALERYF.

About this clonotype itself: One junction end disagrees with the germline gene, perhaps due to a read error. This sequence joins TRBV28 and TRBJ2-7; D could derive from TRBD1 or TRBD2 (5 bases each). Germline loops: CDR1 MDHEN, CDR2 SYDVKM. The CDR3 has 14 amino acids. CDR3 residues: CASRGVGSSYGQYF. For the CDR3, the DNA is TGTGCCAGCAGGGGGGTTGGGAGTTCCTACGGGCAGTACTTC. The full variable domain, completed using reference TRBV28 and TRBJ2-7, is DVKVTQSSRYLVKRTGEKVFLECVQDMDHENMFWYRQDPGLGLRLIYFSYDVKMKEKGDIPEGYSVSREKKERFSLILESASTNQTSMYLCASRGVGSSYGQYFGPGTRLTVT.

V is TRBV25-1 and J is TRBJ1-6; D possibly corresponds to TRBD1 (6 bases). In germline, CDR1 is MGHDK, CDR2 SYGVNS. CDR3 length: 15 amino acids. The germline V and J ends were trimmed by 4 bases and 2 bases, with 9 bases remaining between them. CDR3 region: CASSGGGPYNSPLHF. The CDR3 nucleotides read TGTGCCAGCAGTGGCGGGGGGCCCTATAATTCACCCCTCCACTTT.

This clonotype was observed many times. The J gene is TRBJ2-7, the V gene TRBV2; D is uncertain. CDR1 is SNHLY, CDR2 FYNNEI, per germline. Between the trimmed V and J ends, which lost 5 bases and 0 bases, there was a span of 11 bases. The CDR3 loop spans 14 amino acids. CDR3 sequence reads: CASSFNPGSYEQYF. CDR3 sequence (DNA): TGTGCCAGCAGTTTTAATCCCGGCTCCTACGAGCAGTACTTC.

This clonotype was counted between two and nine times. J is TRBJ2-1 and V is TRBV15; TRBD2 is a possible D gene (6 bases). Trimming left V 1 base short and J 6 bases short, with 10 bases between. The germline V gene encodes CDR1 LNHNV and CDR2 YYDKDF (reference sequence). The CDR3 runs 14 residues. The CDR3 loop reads CATSRAWTTNEQFF. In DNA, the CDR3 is TGTGCCACCAGCAGAGCCTGGACTACCAATGAGCAGTTCTTC.

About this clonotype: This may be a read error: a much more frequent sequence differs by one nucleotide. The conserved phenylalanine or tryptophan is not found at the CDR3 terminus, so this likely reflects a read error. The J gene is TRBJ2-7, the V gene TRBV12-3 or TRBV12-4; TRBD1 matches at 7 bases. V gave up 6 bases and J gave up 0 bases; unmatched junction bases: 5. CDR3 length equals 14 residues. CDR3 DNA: TGTGCCAGCAGGGGGACAGAGTTCTCCTACGAGCAGTACCTC. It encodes CASRGTEFSYEQYL.

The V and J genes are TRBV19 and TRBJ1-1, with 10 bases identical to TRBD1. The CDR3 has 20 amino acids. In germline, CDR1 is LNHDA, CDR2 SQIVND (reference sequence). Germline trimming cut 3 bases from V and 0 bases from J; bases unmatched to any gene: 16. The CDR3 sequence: CASSIGDRGNLVGMNTEAFF. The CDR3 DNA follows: TGTGCCAGTAGTATTGGGGACAGGGGCAACCTTGTGGGTATGAACACTGAAGCTTTCTTT.

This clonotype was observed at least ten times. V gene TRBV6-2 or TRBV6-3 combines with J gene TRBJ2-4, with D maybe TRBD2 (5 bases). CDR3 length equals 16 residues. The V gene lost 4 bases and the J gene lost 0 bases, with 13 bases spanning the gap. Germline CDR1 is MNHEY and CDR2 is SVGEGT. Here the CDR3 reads CASSWSGELAKNIQYF. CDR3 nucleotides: TGTGCCAGCAGTTGGAGCGGCGAACTAGCCAAAAACATTCAGTACTTC.

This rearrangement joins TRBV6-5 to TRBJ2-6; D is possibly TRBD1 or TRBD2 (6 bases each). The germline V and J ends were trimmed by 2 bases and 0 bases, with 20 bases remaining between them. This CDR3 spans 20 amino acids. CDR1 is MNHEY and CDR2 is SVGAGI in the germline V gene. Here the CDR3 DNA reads TGTGCCAGCAGTTACGGGGGGCAGCCCGGTGCCTACTCTGGGGCCAACGTCCTGACTTTC. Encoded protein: CASSYGGQPGAYSGANVLTF.

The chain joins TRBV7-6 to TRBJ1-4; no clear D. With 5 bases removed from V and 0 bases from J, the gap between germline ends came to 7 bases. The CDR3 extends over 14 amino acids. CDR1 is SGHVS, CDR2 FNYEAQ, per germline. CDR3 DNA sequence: TGTGCCAGCAGCCTCGAGGCAACTAATGAAAAACTGTTTTTT. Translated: CASSLEATNEKLFF.

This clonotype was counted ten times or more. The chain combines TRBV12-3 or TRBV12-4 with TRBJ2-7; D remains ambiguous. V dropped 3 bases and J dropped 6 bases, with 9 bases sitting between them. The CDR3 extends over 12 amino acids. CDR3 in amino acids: CASSFWPSEQYF. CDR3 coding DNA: TGTGCCAGCAGTTTTTGGCCGTCCGAGCAGTACTTC.

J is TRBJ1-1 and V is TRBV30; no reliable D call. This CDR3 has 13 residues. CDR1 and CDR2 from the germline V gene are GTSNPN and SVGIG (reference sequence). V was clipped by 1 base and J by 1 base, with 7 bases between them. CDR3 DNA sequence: TGTGCCTGGAGTGCCAGTCCGAACACTGAAGCTTTCTTT. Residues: CAWSASPNTEAFF.

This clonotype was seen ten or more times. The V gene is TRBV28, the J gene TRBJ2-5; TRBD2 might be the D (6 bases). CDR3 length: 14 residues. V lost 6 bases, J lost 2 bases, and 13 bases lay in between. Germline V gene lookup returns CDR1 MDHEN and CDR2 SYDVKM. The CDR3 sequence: CASSLGTSQETQYF. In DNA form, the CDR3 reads TGTGCCAGCAGCCTAGGGACTTCGCAAGAGACCCAGTACTTC.